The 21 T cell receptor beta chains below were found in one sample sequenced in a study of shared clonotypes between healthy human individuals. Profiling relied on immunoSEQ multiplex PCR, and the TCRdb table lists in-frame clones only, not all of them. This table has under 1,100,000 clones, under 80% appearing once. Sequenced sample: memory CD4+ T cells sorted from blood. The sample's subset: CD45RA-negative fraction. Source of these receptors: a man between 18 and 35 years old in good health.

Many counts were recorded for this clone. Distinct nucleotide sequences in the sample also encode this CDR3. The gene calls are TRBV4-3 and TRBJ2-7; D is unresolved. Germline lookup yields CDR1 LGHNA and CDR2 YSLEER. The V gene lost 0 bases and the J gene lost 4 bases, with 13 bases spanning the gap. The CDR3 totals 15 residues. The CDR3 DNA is TGCGCCAGCAGCCAAGATAGGGCAGGATTTTACGAGCAGTACTTC. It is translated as CASSQDRAGFYEQYF.

CDR3 DNA: TGTGCCATCAGCTCAGCGGGGGGATTCCAAGAGACCCAGTACTTC. Protein: CAISSAGGFQETQYF. The chain couples TRBV10-3 to TRBJ2-5; 9 bases align to TRBD2. The germline V gene has CDR1 ENHRY and CDR2 SYGVKD. The V and J ends lost 6 bases and 1 base, in that order; junction bases with no gene match: 6. This CDR3 region has 15 residues.

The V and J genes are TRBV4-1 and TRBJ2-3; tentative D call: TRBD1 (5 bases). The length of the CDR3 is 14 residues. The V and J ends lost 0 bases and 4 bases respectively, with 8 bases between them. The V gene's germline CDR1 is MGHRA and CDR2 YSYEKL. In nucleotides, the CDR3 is TGCGCCAGCAGCCAAGACAGGGCGGCAGATACGCAGTATTTT. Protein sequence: CASSQDRAADTQYF.

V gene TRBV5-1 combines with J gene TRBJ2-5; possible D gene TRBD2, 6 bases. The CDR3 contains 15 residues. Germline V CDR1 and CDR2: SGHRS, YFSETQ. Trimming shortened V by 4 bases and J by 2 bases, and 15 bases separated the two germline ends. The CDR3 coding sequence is TGCGCCAGCAGCGAAGGACCGGGACTGCAAGAGACCCAGTACTTC. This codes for CASSEGPGLQETQYF.

The CDR3, as DNA: TGTGCCAGTAGTATATCACGCCCTCGAGACACTGAAGCTTTCTTT. This codes for CASSISRPRDTEAFF. This chain joins TRBV19 and TRBJ1-1; D gene unclear. V was trimmed by 2 bases and J by 3 bases, leaving 13 bases between them. CDR3 size: 15 residues. Germline lookup yields CDR1 LNHDA and CDR2 SQIVND (reference sequence).

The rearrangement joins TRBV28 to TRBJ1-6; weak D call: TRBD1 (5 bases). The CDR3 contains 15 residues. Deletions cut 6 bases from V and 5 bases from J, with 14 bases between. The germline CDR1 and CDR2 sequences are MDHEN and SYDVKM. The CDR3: CASRRELGHNSPLHF. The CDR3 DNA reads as TGTGCCAGCAGACGTGAACTGGGGCATAATTCACCCCTCCACTTT.

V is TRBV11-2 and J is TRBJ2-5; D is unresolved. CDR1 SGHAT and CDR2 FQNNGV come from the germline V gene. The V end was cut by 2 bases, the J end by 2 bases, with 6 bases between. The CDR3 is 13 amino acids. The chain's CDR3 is CASSLFVQETQYF. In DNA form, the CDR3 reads TGTGCCAGCAGCTTATTTGTACAAGAGACCCAGTACTTC.

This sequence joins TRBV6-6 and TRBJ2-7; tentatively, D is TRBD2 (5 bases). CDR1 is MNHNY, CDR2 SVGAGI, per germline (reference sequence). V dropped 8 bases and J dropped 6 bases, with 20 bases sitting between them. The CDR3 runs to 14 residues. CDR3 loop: CASVEGGALSEQYF. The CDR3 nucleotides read TGTGCCAGCGTCGAGGGCGGCGCTTTGAGCGAGCAGTACTTC.

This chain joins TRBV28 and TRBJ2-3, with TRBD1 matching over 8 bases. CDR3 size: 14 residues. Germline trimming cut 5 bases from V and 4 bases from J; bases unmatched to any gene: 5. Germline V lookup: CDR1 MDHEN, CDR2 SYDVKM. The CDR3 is CASSPGQGPDTQYF. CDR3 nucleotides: TGTGCCAGCAGTCCCGGACAGGGACCAGATACGCAGTATTTT.

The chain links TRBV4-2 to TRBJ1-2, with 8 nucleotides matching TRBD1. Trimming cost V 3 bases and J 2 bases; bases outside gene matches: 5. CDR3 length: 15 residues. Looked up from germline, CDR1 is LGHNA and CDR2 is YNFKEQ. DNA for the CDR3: TGTGCCAGCAGCCAGTCGACAGGGGCCAACTATGGCTACACCTTC. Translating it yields CASSQSTGANYGYTF.

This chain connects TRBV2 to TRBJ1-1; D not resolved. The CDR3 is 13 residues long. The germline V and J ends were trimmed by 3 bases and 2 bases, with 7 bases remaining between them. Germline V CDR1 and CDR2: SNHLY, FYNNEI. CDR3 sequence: CASSDNLNTEAFF. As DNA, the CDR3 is TGTGCCAGCAGTGACAATCTAAACACTGAAGCTTTCTTT.

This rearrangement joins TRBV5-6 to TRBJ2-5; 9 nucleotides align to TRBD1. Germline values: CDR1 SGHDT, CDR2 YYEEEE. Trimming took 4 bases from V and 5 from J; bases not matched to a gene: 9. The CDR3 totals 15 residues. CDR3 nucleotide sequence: TGTGCCAGCAGCGTCGGGACAGGGCGTGGGGAGACCCAGTACTTC. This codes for CASSVGTGRGETQYF.

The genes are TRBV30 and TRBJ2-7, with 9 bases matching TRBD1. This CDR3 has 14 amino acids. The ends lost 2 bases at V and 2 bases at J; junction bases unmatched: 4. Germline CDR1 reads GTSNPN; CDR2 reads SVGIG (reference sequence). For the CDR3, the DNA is TGTGCCTGGAGTACCCGACAGGGGGCCTACGAGCAGTACTTC. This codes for CAWSTRQGAYEQYF.

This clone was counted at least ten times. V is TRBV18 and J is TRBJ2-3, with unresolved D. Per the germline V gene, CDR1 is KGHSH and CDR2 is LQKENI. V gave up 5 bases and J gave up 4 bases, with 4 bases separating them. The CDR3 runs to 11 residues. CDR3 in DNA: TGTGCCAGCTCAGTCTCAGATACGCAGTATTTT. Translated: CASSVSDTQYF.

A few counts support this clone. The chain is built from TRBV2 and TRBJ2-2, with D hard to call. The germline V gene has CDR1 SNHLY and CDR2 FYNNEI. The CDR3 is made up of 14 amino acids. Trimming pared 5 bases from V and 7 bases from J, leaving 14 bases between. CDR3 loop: CASSLSRWGGELFF. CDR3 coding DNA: TGTGCCAGCAGTTTGTCTCGCTGGGGCGGGGAGCTGTTTTTT.

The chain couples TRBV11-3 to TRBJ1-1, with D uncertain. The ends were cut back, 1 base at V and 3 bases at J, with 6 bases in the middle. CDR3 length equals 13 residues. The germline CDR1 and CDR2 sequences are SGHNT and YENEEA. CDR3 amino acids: CASSLAKYTEAFF. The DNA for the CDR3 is TGTGCCAGCAGCTTAGCCAAATACACTGAAGCTTTCTTT. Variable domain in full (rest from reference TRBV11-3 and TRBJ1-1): EAGVVQSPRYKIIEKKQPVAFWCNPISGHNTLYWYLQNLGQGPELLIRYENEEAVDDSQLPKDRFSAERLKGVDSTLKIQPAELGDSAVYLCASSLAKYTEAFFGQGTRLTVV.

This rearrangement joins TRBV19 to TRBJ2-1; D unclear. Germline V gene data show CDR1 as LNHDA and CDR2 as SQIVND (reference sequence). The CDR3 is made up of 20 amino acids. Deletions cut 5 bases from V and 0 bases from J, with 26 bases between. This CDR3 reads CASSYTPSVLGFSSYNEQFF. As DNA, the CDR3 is TGTGCCAGTAGTTACACTCCGTCCGTTCTTGGGTTCAGCTCCTACAATGAGCAGTTCTTC.

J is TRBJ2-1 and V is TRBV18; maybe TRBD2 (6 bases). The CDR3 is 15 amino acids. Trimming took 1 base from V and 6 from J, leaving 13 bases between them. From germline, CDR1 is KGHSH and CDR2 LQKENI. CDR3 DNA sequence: TGTGCCAGCTCACCACAGTATACGGGACTCAATGAGCAGTTCTTC. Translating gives CASSPQYTGLNEQFF.

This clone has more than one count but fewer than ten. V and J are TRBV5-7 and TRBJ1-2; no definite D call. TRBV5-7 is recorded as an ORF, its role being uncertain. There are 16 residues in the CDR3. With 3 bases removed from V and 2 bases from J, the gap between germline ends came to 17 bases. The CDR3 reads CASSYRANLKNYGYTF. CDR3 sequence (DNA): TGTGCCAGCAGCTACCGGGCCAACCTAAAAAACTATGGCTACACCTTC.

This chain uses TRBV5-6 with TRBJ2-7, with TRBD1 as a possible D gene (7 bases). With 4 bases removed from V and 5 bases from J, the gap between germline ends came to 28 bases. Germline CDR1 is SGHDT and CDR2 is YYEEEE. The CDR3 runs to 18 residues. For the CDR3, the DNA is TGTGCCAGCAGCAACAGCAGACAGGGAATCCGCTGGGGGGACGAGCAGTACTTC. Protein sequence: CASSNSRQGIRWGDEQYF.

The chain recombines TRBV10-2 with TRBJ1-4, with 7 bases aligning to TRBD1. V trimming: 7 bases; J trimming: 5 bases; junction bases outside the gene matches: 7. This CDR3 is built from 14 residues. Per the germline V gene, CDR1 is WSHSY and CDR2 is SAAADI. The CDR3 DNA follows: TGCGCCAGCACTGGGACAGCAATGAATGAAAAACTGTTTTTT. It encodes CASTGTAMNEKLFF.